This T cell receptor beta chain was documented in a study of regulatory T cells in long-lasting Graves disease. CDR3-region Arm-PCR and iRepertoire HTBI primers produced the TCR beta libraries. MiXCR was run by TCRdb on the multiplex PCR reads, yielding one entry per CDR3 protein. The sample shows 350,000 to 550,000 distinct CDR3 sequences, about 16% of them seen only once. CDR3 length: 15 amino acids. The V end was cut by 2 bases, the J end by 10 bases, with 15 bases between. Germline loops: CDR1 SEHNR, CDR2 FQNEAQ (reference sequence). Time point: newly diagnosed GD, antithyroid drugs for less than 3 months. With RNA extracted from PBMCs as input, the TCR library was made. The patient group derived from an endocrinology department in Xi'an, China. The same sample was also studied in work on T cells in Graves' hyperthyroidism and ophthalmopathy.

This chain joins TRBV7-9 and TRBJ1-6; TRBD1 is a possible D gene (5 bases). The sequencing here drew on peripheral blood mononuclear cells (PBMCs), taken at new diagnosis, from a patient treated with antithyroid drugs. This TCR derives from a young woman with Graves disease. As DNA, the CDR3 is TGTGCCAGCAGCTTAAGCCCCGGGGGTGCGTCACCCCTCCACTTT. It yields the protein CASSLSPGGASPLHF.